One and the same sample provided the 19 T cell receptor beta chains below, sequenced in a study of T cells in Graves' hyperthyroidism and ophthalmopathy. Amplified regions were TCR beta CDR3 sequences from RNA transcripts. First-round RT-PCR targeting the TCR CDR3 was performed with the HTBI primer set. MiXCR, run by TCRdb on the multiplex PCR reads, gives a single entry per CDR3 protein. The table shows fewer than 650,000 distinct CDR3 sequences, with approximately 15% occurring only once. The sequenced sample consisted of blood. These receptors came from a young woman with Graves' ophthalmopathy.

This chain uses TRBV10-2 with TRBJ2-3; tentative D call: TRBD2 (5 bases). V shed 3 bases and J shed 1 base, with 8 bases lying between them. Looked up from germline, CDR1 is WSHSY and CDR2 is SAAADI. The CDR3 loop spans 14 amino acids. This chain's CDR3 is CASSESLGTDTQYF. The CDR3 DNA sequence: TGCGCCAGCAGTGAATCACTAGGCACAGATACGCAGTATTTT.

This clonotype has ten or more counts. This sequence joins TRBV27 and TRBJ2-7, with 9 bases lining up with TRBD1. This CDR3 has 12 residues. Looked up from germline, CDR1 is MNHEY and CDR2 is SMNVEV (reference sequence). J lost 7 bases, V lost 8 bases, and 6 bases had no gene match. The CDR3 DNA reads TGTGCCAGCCGGACAGGGGCAGGGGAGCAGTACTTC. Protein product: CASRTGAGEQYF.

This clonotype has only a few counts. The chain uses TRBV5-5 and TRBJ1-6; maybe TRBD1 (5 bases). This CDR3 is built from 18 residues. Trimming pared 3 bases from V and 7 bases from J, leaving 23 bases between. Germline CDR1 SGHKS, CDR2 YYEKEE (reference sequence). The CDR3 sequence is CASSSPTIDLRGNSPLHF. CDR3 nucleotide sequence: TGTGCCAGCAGCTCCCCCACCATCGATTTGCGGGGGAATTCACCCCTCCACTTT.

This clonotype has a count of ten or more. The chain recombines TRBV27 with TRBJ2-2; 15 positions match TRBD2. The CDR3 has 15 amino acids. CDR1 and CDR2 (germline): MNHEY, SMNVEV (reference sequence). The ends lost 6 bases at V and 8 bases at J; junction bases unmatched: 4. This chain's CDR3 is CASRQGTSGRGELFF. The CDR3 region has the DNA TGTGCCAGCAGGCAAGGGACTAGCGGGAGGGGGGAGCTGTTTTTT.

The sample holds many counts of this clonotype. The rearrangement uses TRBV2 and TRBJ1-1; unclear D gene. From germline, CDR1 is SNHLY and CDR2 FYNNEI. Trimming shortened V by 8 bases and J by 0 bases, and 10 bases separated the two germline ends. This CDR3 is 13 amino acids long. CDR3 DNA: TGTGCCAGCCCGGGATCTTTGAACACTGAAGCTTTCTTT. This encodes CASPGSLNTEAFF.

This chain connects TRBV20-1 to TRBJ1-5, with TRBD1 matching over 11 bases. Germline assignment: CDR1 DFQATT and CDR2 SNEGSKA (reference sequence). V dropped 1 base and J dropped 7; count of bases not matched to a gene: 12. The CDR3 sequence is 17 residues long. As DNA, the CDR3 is TGCAGTGCTAGAGCAAAAAGGACAGGGGGCCCATGGCAGCCCCAGCATTTT. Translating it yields CSARAKRTGGPWQPQHF.

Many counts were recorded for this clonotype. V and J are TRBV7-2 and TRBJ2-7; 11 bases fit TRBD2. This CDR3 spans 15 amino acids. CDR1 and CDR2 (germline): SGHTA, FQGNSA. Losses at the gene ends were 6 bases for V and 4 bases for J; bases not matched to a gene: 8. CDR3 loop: CASRPGTSGFYEQYF. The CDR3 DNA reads TGTGCCAGCAGACCCGGGACTAGCGGATTTTACGAGCAGTACTTC.

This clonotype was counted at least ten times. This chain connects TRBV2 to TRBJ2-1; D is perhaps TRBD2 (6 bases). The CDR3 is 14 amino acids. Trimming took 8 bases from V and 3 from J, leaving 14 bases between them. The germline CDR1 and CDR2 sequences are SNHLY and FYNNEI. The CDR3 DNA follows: TGTGCCAGCTCCCCAGCGGGCCTCTACAATGAGCAGTTCTTC. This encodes CASSPAGLYNEQFF.

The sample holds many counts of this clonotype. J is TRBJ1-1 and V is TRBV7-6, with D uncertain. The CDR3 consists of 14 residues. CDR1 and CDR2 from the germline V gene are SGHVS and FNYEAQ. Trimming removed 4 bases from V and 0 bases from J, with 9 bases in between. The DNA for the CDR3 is TGTGCCAGCAGCTCGGTACATGTGAACACTGAAGCTTTCTTT. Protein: CASSSVHVNTEAFF.

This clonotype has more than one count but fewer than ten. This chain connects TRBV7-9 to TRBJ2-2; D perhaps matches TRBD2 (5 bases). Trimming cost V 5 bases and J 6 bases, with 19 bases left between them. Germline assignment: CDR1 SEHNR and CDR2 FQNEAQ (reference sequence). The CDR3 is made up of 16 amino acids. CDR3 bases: TGTGCCAGCAGCCTCCGCGGACTCACTGGGGCCGGGGAGCTGTTTTTT. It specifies CASSLRGLTGAGELFF.

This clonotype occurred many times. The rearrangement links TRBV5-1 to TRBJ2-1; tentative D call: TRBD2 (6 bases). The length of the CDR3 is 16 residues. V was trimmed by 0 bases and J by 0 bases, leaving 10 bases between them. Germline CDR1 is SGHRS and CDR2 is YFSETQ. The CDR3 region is CASSLAGGGSYNEQFF. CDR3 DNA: TGCGCCAGCAGCTTGGCCGGGGGAGGCTCCTACAATGAGCAGTTCTTC.

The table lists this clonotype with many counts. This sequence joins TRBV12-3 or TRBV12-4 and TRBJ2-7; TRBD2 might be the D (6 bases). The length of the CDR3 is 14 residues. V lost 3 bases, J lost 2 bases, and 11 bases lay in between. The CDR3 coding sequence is TGTGCCAGCAGTTTGATTGGCGGGGCCTACGAGCAGTACTTC. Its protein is CASSLIGGAYEQYF.

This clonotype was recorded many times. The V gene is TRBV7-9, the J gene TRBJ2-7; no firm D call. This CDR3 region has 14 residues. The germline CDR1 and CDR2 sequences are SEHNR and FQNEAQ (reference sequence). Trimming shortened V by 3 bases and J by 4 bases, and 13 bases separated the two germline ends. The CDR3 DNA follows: TGTGCCAGCAGCTTCGATACGGCAAGGTACGAGCAGTACTTC. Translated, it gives CASSFDTARYEQYF.

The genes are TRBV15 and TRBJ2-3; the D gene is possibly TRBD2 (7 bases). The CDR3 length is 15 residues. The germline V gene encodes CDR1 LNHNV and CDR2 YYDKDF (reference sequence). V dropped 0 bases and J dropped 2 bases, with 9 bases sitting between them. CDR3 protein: CATSREGGVTDTQYF. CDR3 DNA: TGTGCCACCAGCAGAGAAGGGGGGGTCACAGATACGCAGTATTTT.

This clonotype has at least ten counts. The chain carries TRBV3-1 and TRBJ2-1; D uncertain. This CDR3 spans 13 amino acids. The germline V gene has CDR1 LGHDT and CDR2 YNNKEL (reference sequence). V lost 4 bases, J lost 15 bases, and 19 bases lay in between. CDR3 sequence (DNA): TGTGCCAGCAGCCCTAATACTGCCGGGTTCCGGTTCTTC. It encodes CASSPNTAGFRFF.

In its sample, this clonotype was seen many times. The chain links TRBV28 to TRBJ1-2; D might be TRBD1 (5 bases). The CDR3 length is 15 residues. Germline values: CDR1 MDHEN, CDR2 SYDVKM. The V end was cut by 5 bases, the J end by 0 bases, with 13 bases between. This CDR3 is CASSPGAGANYGYTF. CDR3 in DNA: TGTGCCAGCAGTCCTGGCGCGGGGGCTAACTATGGCTACACCTTC.

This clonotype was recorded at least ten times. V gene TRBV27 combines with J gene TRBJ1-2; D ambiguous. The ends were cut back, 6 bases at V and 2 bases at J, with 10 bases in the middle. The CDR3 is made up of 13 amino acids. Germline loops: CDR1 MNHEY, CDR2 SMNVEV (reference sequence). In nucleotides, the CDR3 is TGTGCCAGCAGGCCTAGGAACAACTATGGCTACACCTTC. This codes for CASRPRNNYGYTF.

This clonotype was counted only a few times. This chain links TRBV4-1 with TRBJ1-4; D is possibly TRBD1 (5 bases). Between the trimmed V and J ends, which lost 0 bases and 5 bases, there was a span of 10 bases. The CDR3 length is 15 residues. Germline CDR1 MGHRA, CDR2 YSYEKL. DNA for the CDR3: TGCGCCAGCAGCCAAGACGGGGACCCGAATGAAAAACTGTTTTTT. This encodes CASSQDGDPNEKLFF.

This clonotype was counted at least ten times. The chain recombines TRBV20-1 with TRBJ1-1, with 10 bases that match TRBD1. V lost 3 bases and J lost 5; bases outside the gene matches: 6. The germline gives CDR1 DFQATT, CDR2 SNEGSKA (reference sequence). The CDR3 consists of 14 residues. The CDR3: CSASDDRGLTEAFF. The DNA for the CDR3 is TGCAGTGCTAGCGACGACAGGGGGCTGACTGAAGCTTTCTTT.